These 19 T cell receptor beta chains came from one sample sequenced in a study of cytomegalovirus exposure and HLA in healthy donors. The PCR used 60 Vbeta and 13 Jbeta primers. Assay used: immunoSEQ multiplex PCR; TCRdb lists only in-frame clones, some missing. The table includes 90,000 to 100,000 clones, approximately 76% detected once. The material sequenced was PBMCs. The receptors were gathered from a middle-aged man in good health and CMV-seronegative.

The J gene is TRBJ2-1, the V gene TRBV13; 7 bases fit TRBD2. The ends lost 1 base at V and 10 bases at J; junction bases unmatched: 10. The CDR3 runs 15 residues. Per germline, CDR1 PRHDT and CDR2 FYEKMQ (reference sequence). In nucleotides, the CDR3 is TGTGCCAGCAGCTTAGCTAGCGGTCGGACATGGGAGCAGTTCTTC. Its translation is CASSLASGRTWEQFF. The full variable domain, its missing parts supplied by reference TRBV13 and TRBJ2-1, is AAGVIQSPRHLIKEKRETATLKCYPIPRHDTVYWYQQGPGQDPQFLISFYEKMQSDKGSIPDRFSAQQFSDYHSELNMSSLELGDSALYFCASSLASGRTWEQFFGPGTRLTVL.

In the case of this clone: One junction end does not reproduce the germline sequence, and a read error may be involved. This chain connects TRBV6-1 to TRBJ2-1, with D maybe TRBD1 (6 bases). CDR3 length: 10 residues. Germline CDR1 MNHNS, CDR2 SASEGT. CDR3 protein: CASSAGQQVF. The CDR3 DNA sequence: TGTGCCAGCAGTGCTGGACAGCAAGTCTTC.

The chain has TRBV4-1 and TRBJ1-1; possibly TRBD1 for D (5 bases). This CDR3 spans 14 amino acids. Germline V lookup: CDR1 MGHRA, CDR2 YSYEKL. V was trimmed by 6 bases and J by 3 bases, leaving 14 bases between them. Here the CDR3 reads CASRVREGHTEAFF. Here the CDR3 DNA reads TGCGCCAGCAGAGTTCGGGAGGGACACACTGAAGCTTTCTTT.

The chain uses TRBV11-3 and TRBJ1-1, with 8 nucleotides matching TRBD1. Germline V gene lookup returns CDR1 SGHNT and CDR2 YENEEA. V dropped 4 bases and J dropped 4; count of bases not matched to a gene: 5. CDR3 length equals 14 residues. The CDR3 loop reads CASSSGGEGTEAFF. CDR3 coding DNA: TGTGCCAGCAGCTCAGGGGGCGAGGGCACTGAAGCTTTCTTT.

V usage is TRBV7-2 and J usage is TRBJ2-4; TRBD2 aligns across 9 bases. V lost 5 bases, J lost 10 bases, and 9 bases stayed unmatched. Per germline, CDR1 SGHTA and CDR2 FQGNSA. This CDR3 spans 14 amino acids. CDR3 coding DNA: TGTGCCAGCAGCGGCCCGGGGGCGGGGGGGATTCAGTACTTC. As protein: CASSGPGAGGIQYF.

The chain recombines TRBV5-1 with TRBJ2-7; TRBD2 matches at 8 bases. The ends lost 4 bases at V and 2 bases at J; junction bases unmatched: 5. Germline V gives CDR1 SGHRS, CDR2 YFSETQ. This CDR3 is built from 14 residues. CDR3 protein: CASSPVGGAYEQYF. The CDR3 DNA reads as TGCGCCAGCAGCCCGGTCGGGGGGGCCTACGAGCAGTACTTC.

This clone is a singleton in its sample. Here the CDR3 DNA reads TGTGCCAGCAGCTTTCTTAGCTCTGGGGCCAACGTCCTGACTTTC. Protein product: CASSFLSSGANVLTF. V and J are TRBV7-2 and TRBJ2-6; D remains unclear. This CDR3 region has 15 residues. The V end lost 3 bases, the J end lost 0 bases, and 6 bases lay between the germline ends. CDR1 and CDR2 (germline): SGHTA, FQGNSA.

The chain carries TRBV7-2 and TRBJ1-2, with unresolved D. The germline V gene encodes CDR1 SGHTA and CDR2 FQGNSA. V shed 1 base and J shed 4 bases, with 10 bases lying between them. The CDR3 totals 14 residues. The CDR3, as DNA: TGTGCCAGCAGCTTAGAGGCGGCCGTCTATGGCTACACCTTC. It yields the protein CASSLEAAVYGYTF.

The rearrangement uses TRBV7-3 and TRBJ2-3; TRBD2 matches 8 bases. This CDR3 is 15 amino acids long. V shed 6 bases, J shed 4 bases, and the junction held 9 bases outside the gene matches. Per germline, CDR1 SGHTA and CDR2 FQGTGA. The CDR3, as DNA: TGTGCCAGCAGGGCCGGGGGGGAAGGAGCAGATACGCAGTATTTT. It yields the protein CASRAGGEGADTQYF.

This clone was seen only a few times. This sequence joins TRBV4-2 and TRBJ1-2; 8 bases are shared with TRBD1. V gave up 8 bases and J gave up 5 bases; unmatched junction bases: 13. This CDR3 has 15 residues. The V gene's germline CDR1 is LGHNA and CDR2 YNFKEQ. CDR3 loop: CASEPRTGSLYGYTF. The CDR3 nucleotides read TGTGCCAGCGAACCTCGGACAGGGTCCCTTTATGGCTACACCTTC.

This chain connects TRBV11-3 to TRBJ1-6, with D possibly being TRBD1 (6 bases). The CDR3 has 13 residues. The germline V gene encodes CDR1 SGHNT and CDR2 YENEEA. The V and J ends lost 3 bases and 10 bases respectively, with 10 bases between them. CDR3 DNA sequence: TGTGCCAGCAGCTTTTCAGGGGACTCACCCCTCCACTTT. Residues: CASSFSGDSPLHF.

The table lists this clone with a count of one. V and J are TRBV28 and TRBJ1-2, with 10 bases matching TRBD1. Germline CDR1 is MDHEN and CDR2 is SYDVKM. The CDR3 runs to 21 residues. Trimming took 2 bases from V and 5 from J; bases not matched to a gene: 23. The CDR3 DNA sequence: TGTGCCAGCAGTTTACCGAAAGCGCATATCCCGGGACAGGGGCCAACTTATGGCTACACCTTC. Translating gives CASSLPKAHIPGQGPTYGYTF.

This clone was seen a single time. The chain links TRBV28 to TRBJ1-3; no reliable D call. Trimming shortened V by 2 bases and J by 4 bases, and 3 bases separated the two germline ends. The CDR3 is 12 residues long. Per the germline V gene, CDR1 is MDHEN and CDR2 is SYDVKM. CDR3: CASSLTGNTIYF. The CDR3 DNA is TGTGCCAGCAGTTTAACAGGAAACACCATATATTTT.

V is TRBV6-6 and J is TRBJ2-7; TRBD2 aligns across 7 bases. There are 13 residues in the CDR3. Per germline, CDR1 MNHNY and CDR2 SVGAGI (reference sequence). The junction had 1 base not matched to a gene; V was cut back by 2 bases and J by 3 bases. In DNA, the CDR3 is TGTGCCAGCAGTTACGCGGGGGACTACGAGCAGTACTTC. It is translated as CASSYAGDYEQYF.

The gene calls are TRBV6-1 and TRBJ2-7, with TRBD1 matching 7 bases. Germline loops: CDR1 MNHNS, CDR2 SASEGT. V dropped 5 bases and J dropped 5; count of bases not matched to a gene: 6. The CDR3 is made up of 13 amino acids. The CDR3 loop reads CASSRTGGHEQYF. The CDR3 DNA reads as TGTGCCAGCAGTAGGACAGGCGGGCACGAGCAGTACTTC.

J is TRBJ2-1 and V is TRBV27; possibly TRBD2 for D (6 bases). This CDR3 contains 14 residues. V was shortened by 10 bases and J by 0 bases, with 13 bases between the two germline ends. Germline CDR1 is MNHEY and CDR2 is SMNVEV (reference sequence). CDR3 residues: CATQRELSYNEQFF. The DNA for the CDR3 is TGTGCCACTCAACGGGAGCTCTCCTACAATGAGCAGTTCTTC.

The chain recombines TRBV28 with TRBJ1-4; D is unresolved. The germline CDR1 and CDR2 sequences are MDHEN and SYDVKM. The germline V and J ends were trimmed by 7 bases and 0 bases, with 12 bases remaining between them. The CDR3 totals 15 residues. The CDR3 DNA follows: TGTGCCAGCAACGAGGGCAGCGCAACTAATGAAAAACTGTTTTTT. This gives the protein CASNEGSATNEKLFF.

The V call is TRBV10-2, the J call TRBJ2-3, with TRBD2 matching over 8 bases. There are 16 residues in the CDR3. Germline V gene lookup returns CDR1 WSHSY and CDR2 SAAADI. The trim removed 6 bases at V and 4 bases at J, leaving 12 bases unmatched. The CDR3 sequence: CASREPERETADTQYF. The CDR3 DNA is TGCGCCAGCAGGGAACCAGAGCGGGAGACGGCAGATACGCAGTATTTT.

The sample holds a few counts of this clone. CDR3 coding DNA: TGTGCCAGTAGTCTCCAACCGATGCGGTCCTACGAGCAGTACTTC. Protein product: CASSLQPMRSYEQYF. The chain recombines TRBV19 with TRBJ2-7; D is uncertain. CDR1 LNHDA and CDR2 SQIVND come from the germline V gene (reference sequence). The germline V and J ends were trimmed by 5 bases and 1 base, with 15 bases remaining between them. CDR3 length: 15 residues.